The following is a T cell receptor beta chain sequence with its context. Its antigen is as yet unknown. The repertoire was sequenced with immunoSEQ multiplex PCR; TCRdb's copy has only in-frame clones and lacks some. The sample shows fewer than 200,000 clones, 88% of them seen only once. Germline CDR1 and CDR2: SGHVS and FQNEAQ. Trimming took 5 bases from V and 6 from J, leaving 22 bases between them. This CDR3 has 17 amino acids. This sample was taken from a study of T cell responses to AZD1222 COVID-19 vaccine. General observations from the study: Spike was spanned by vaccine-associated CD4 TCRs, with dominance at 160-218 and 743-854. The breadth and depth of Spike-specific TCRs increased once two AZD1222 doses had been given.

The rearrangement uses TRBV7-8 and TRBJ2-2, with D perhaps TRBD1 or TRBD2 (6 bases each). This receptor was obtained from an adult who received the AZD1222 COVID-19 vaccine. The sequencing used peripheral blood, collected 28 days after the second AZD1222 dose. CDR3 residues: CASSDKLRGEVSGELFF. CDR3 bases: TGTGCCAGCAGCGACAAACTAAGGGGGGAGGTTTCCGGGGAGCTGTTTTTT.